This T cell receptor beta chain emerged from a study of cytomegalovirus exposure and HLA in healthy donors. CDR1 SGHRS and CDR2 YFSETQ come from the germline V gene. This CDR3 region has 13 residues. Between the trimmed V and J ends, which lost 0 bases and 3 bases, there was a span of 6 bases. In the PCR, 60 Vbeta and 13 Jbeta primers were used. Data came from immunoSEQ multiplex PCR; TCRdb stores just in-frame clones and leaves some out. The table includes about 160,000 clones, over 70% detected once. The sequenced material came from PBMCs. The receptor comes from a woman aged 35 to 49 in good health and CMV-seropositive. The chain recombines TRBV5-1 with TRBJ1-1; D is undetermined. The CDR3, as DNA: TGCGCCAGCAGCTTGGCCTCCCACACTGAAGCTTTCTTT. Its translation: CASSLASHTEAFF.